The source of this TCR beta chain is a study of blood T cell repertoires in COVID-19. About the study: The study drew acute and convalescent COVID-19 samples from the United States, Italy and Spain. From T cells, B-cell-depleted T cells, or PBMCs came the material, which was cDNA or gDNA.

One Seattle source followed patients from active infection through their disease course. In the authors' workflow: Nucleated cell counts were estimated from reference gene primer amplification. Assay: immunoSEQ multiplex PCR; the TCRdb copy retains only in-frame clones and omits some. V and J calls and clone size are as listed in that table; D and trimming were resolved from the DNA. The sample has about 180,000 clones; around nine tenths are singletons. The specimen sequenced was peripheral blood. This sequence was found in a woman between 70 and 85 years old with COVID-19, enrolled during active disease.

The CDR3 reads CASSPRDKGDGQYF. CDR3 DNA sequence: TGTGCCAGCAGCCCACGGGACAAGGGGGATGGGCAGTACTTC. The J gene is TRBJ2-7, the V gene TRBV11-1; D perhaps matches TRBD1 (6 bases). CDR1 and CDR2 from the germline V gene are SGHAT and FQDESV (reference sequence). Trimming took off 5 bases at V and 9 bases at J, with 20 bases between the two ends. The CDR3 consists of 14 residues.